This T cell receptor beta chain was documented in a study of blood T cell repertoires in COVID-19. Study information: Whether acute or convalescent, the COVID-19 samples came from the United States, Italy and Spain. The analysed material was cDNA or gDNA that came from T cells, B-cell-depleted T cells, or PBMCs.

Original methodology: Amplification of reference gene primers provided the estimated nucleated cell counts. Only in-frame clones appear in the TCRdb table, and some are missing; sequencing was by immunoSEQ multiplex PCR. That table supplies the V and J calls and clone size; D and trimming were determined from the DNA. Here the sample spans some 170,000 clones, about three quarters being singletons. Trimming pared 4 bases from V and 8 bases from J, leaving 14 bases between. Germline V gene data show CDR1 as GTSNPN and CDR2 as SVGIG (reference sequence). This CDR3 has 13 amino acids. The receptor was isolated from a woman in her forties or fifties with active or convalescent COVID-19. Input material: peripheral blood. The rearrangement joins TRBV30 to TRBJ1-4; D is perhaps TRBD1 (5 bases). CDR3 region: CAWTNRGREKLFF. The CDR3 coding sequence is TGTGCCTGGACGAATAGGGGCAGAGAAAAACTGTTTTTT.